This is a list of T cell receptor beta chains from one sample in a study of cytomegalovirus exposure and HLA in healthy donors. The table came from immunoSEQ multiplex PCR; TCRdb's copy has only in-frame clones and leaves some out. The data contain about 160,000 clones, about 77% of them singletons. The material sequenced was PBMCs. Every receptor here comes from a young man in good health and CMV-seropositive. Both conserved end residues are part of each CDR3. Each record gives: V gene, J gene, D gene, clone size, CDR3 DNA, CDR3 protein. A D gene is named only where the DNA matches it firmly. Size tells how often a clone was seen (once, few, many) or the class of an expanded clone, and some rows leave it out.

V: TRBV30; J: TRBJ2-2; D: TRBD1; size: few; DNA: TGTGCCTGGAGTAGACAGGGGAACACCGGGGAGCTGTTTTTT; CDR3: CAWSRQGNTGELFF
V: TRBV7-2; J: TRBJ1-2; D: .; size: few; DNA: TGTGCCAGCAGCTTAGCGAGCAGGGACTATGGCTACACCTTC; CDR3: CASSLASRDYGYTF
V: TRBV2; J: TRBJ2-4; D: .; size: .; DNA: TGTGCCAGCAGTGACGTACAGGTAGCCAAAAACATTCAGTACTTC; CDR3: CASSDVQVAKNIQYF
V: TRBV2; J: TRBJ1-5; D: .; size: .; DNA: TGTGCCAGCAGCATCGCCGGGACATATAATCAGCCCCAGCATTTT; CDR3: CASSIAGTYNQPQHF
V: TRBV11-2; J: TRBJ2-6; D: .; size: few; DNA: TGTGCCAGCAGCTTGAAGAACACACCTGGGGCCAACGTCCTGACTTTC; CDR3: CASSLKNTPGANVLTF
V: TRBV7-2; J: TRBJ1-3; D: .; size: .; DNA: TGTGCCAGCAGCTTAGTTCCAGGGGGAAACACCATATATTTT; CDR3: CASSLVPGGNTIYF
V: TRBV7-9; J: TRBJ2-5; D: .; size: .; DNA: TGTGCCAGCAGCTTAAACAGGGCGGGAGAGACCCAGTACTTC; CDR3: CASSLNRAGETQYF
V: TRBV6-6; J: TRBJ1-4; D: TRBD1; size: few; DNA: TGTGCCAGCAGGCTCTCCGGGACAGAAAATGAAAAACTGTTTTTT; CDR3: CASRLSGTENEKLFF
V: TRBV13; J: TRBJ1-4; D: .; size: .; DNA: TGTGCCAGCAGCTTCCGCAGTAATGATGAAAAACTGTTTTTT; CDR3: CASSFRSNDEKLFF
V: TRBV28; J: TRBJ1-4; D: .; size: .; DNA: TGTGCCAGCAGTTTAGAGAGCATTGCAACTAATGAAAAACTGTTTTTT; CDR3: CASSLESIATNEKLFF
V: TRBV11-2; J: TRBJ2-2; D: TRBD2; size: .; DNA: TGTGCCAGCAGCTTATATGCGGGAGGGTATCTCACCGGGGAGCTGTTTTTT; CDR3: CASSLYAGGYLTGELFF
V: TRBV6-5; J: TRBJ2-1; D: TRBD1; size: few; DNA: TGTGCCAGCAGACCACAGGGGGCCCCCTACAATGAGCAGTTCTTC; CDR3: CASRPQGAPYNEQFF
V: TRBV6-5; J: TRBJ2-1; D: .; size: .; DNA: TGTGCCAGCAGGAACCGGGCCAGGGGACGTGATGAGCAGTTCTTC; CDR3: CASRNRARGRDEQFF
V: TRBV2; J: TRBJ2-7; D: TRBD2; size: .; DNA: TGTGCCAGCAGCCCCGGGACTAGCATGTACGAGCAGTACTTC; CDR3: CASSPGTSMYEQYF
V: TRBV20-1; J: TRBJ1-1; D: .; size: few; DNA: TGCAGTGCCTATCTTGGTTCTGAAGCTTTCTTT; CDR3: CSAYLGSEAFF
V: TRBV5-5; J: TRBJ1-1; D: .; size: .; DNA: TGTGCCAGCAGCTTGGACAGGGCCCGAGCTTTCTTT; CDR3: CASSLDRARAFF
V: TRBV4-2; J: TRBJ1-4; D: .; size: .; DNA: TGTGCCAGCAGGGACTCCCTCGCAACTAATGAAAAACTGTTTTTT; CDR3: CASRDSLATNEKLFF
V: TRBV5-5; J: TRBJ1-5; D: .; size: .; DNA: TGTGCCAGCAGCACGGACATTGATCAGCCCCAGCATTTT; CDR3: CASSTDIDQPQHF
V: TRBV4-1; J: TRBJ2-7; D: .; size: .; DNA: TGCGCCAGCAGCCAAGAGGGATTTTACGGGCGGGTGAGCTCCTACGAGCAGTACTTC; CDR3: CASSQEGFYGRVSSYEQYF
V: TRBV6-4; J: TRBJ2-3; D: .; size: few; DNA: TGTGCCAGCAGTGACTCTACAGGAAGGGATACGCAGTATTTT; CDR3: CASSDSTGRDTQYF
V: TRBV28; J: TRBJ2-2; D: TRBD1; size: .; DNA: TGTGCCAGCAGTCCGCAACCGGGACAGGGACGCGACACCGGGGAGCTGTTTTTT; CDR3: CASSPQPGQGRDTGELFF
V: TRBV6-1; J: TRBJ1-2; D: TRBD1; size: .; DNA: TGTGCCAGCATGGAGGGGGACAGGAGCTACACCTTC; CDR3: CASMEGDRSYTF
V: TRBV7-9; J: TRBJ2-7; D: .; size: .; DNA: TGTGCCAGCAGCACAAACAGGCGGCCGCAGTACTTC; CDR3: CASSTNRRPQYF
V: TRBV5-1; J: TRBJ2-1; D: .; size: .; DNA: TGCGCCAGCAGCCCCACGTCCTCTAGTGGGGGGTGGCAATACAATGAGCAGTTCTTC; CDR3: CASSPTSSSGGWQYNEQFF
V: TRBV15; J: TRBJ2-3; D: TRBD2; size: .; DNA: TGTGCCACCAGCGGAAGGACTAGCGGGATGGGTACGCAGTATTTT; CDR3: CATSGRTSGMGTQYF
V: TRBV6-1; J: TRBJ1-2; D: .; size: .; DNA: TGTGCCAGCAGTGAGGCGAGGGGGAACTATGGCTACACCTTC; CDR3: CASSEARGNYGYTF
V: TRBV4-1; J: TRBJ2-7; D: TRBD2; size: .; DNA: TGCGCCAGCAGCCAAGATCCCTTTAGCGGGGACCCGTCTACTTACGAGCAGTACTTC; CDR3: CASSQDPFSGDPSTYEQYF
V: TRBV19; J: TRBJ2-5; D: .; size: .; DNA: TGTGCCAGATTCAAAGAGGAGACCCAGTACTTC; CDR3: CARFKEETQYF
V: TRBV18; J: TRBJ1-2; D: TRBD1; size: .; DNA: TGTGCCAGCTCTCCGACAGGGGATGGCGGCTACACCTTC; CDR3: CASSPTGDGGYTF
V: TRBV9; J: TRBJ2-1; D: .; size: .; DNA: TGTGCCAGCAGCGTAGGCTCGGGTTATCATGAGCAGTTCTTC; CDR3: CASSVGSGYHEQFF
V: TRBV7-2; J: TRBJ2-7; D: .; size: .; DNA: TGTGCCAGCAGCATGGGAGTGAATTACGAGCAGTACTTC; CDR3: CASSMGVNYEQYF
V: TRBV9; J: TRBJ2-5; D: .; size: .; DNA: TGTGCCAGCAGCCGAAGCCGACAAGAGACCCAGTACTTC; CDR3: CASSRSRQETQYF
V: TRBV4-1; J: TRBJ2-3; D: .; size: .; DNA: TGCGCCAGCAGCCAAGAGGGGGCGTCAGATACGCAGTATTTT; CDR3: CASSQEGASDTQYF
V: TRBV9; J: TRBJ2-3; D: TRBD2; size: .; DNA: TGTGCCAGCAGCGTAGTAGGCCGGACTAGACAAGATACGCAGTATTTT; CDR3: CASSVVGRTRQDTQYF
V: TRBV2; J: TRBJ2-7; D: TRBD2; size: once; DNA: TGTGCCAGCAGTGAAAGACTTCGGCTAGCGGGAGCCGGCGAGCAGTACTTC; CDR3: CASSERLRLAGAGEQYF
V: TRBV29-1; J: TRBJ1-1; D: .; size: .; DNA: TGCAGCGTTCCTCCGGGGTCGGGTATGAACACTGAAGCTTTCTTT; CDR3: CSVPPGSGMNTEAFF
V: TRBV5-1; J: TRBJ1-2; D: TRBD1; size: .; DNA: TGCGCCAGCAGCTCTGAACTGACAGGGATTTATGGCTACACCTTC; CDR3: CASSSELTGIYGYTF
V: TRBV7-9; J: TRBJ1-4; D: .; size: .; DNA: TGTGCCAGCAGCTTGGAGGGGAATCCCGGAAAACTGTTTTTT; CDR3: CASSLEGNPGKLFF
V: TRBV4-1; J: TRBJ1-2; D: .; size: .; DNA: TGCGCCAGCAGCCAAGCTGTTTTTGGACATCCAAACTATGGCTACACCTTC; CDR3: CASSQAVFGHPNYGYTF
V: TRBV9; J: TRBJ1-1; D: TRBD1; size: .; DNA: TGTGCCAGCAGCGTTCAGGGGGCGACTGAAGCTTTCTTT; CDR3: CASSVQGATEAFF
V: TRBV6-5; J: TRBJ1-4; D: .; size: .; DNA: TGTGCCAGCAGTTACGTCCTACCTCGGGAGTCGGGTGAACTGTTTTTT; CDR3: CASSYVLPRESGELFF
V: TRBV5-6; J: TRBJ1-2; D: TRBD1; size: few; DNA: TGTGCCAGCAGCAGAATCCGGGACAGCTATGGCTACACCTTC; CDR3: CASSRIRDSYGYTF
V: TRBV4-3; J: TRBJ2-2; D: .; size: few; DNA: TGCGCCAGCAGCCAACTAGACAGGAGAAACACCGGGGAGCTGTTTTTT; CDR3: CASSQLDRRNTGELFF
V: TRBV29-1; J: TRBJ2-7; D: .; size: .; DNA: TGCAGCGTAGCGGAGTCCTACGAGCAGTACTTC; CDR3: CSVAESYEQYF
V: TRBV27; J: TRBJ1-2; D: TRBD1; size: once; DNA: TGTGCCAGCAGTTCCAGACAGGGTCCTTACTATGGCTACACCTTC; CDR3: CASSSRQGPYYGYTF
V: TRBV5-4; J: TRBJ1-1; D: .; size: .; DNA: TGTGCCAGCAGCTTGGGGGCCCCGGCAGCGAACACTGAAGCTTTCTTT; CDR3: CASSLGAPAANTEAFF
V: TRBV7-9; J: TRBJ2-7; D: .; size: .; DNA: TGTGCCAGCAGCTTAGCGGCCCTCTCCTACGAGCAGTACTTC; CDR3: CASSLAALSYEQYF
V: TRBV19; J: TRBJ1-2; D: TRBD1; size: .; DNA: TGTGCCAGTAGTATCGGACAGGGGTCGTGGGGCTACACCTTC; CDR3: CASSIGQGSWGYTF
V: TRBV7-3; J: TRBJ2-7; D: .; size: .; DNA: TGTGCCAGCAGCTTCGGTGGGGGGTCCTACGAGCAGTACTTC; CDR3: CASSFGGGSYEQYF
V: TRBV5-8; J: TRBJ1-5; D: .; size: .; DNA: TGTGCCAGCAACTTAGAGGCTTTATATCAGCCCCAGCATTTT; CDR3: CASNLEALYQPQHF
V: TRBV5-1; J: TRBJ2-7; D: .; size: .; DNA: TGCGCCAGCAGCTTCCCAGGGCCCTCCTACGAGCAGTACTTC; CDR3: CASSFPGPSYEQYF
V: TRBV5-1; J: TRBJ1-2; D: .; size: once; DNA: TGCGCCAGCAGCTTGGTTGCGGGGGCAGATGGCTACACCTTC; CDR3: CASSLVAGADGYTF
V: TRBV27; J: TRBJ1-1; D: .; size: .; DNA: TGTGCCAGCAGTCGACAAACGGAGGGGCGCACTGAAGCTTTCTTT; CDR3: CASSRQTEGRTEAFF
V: TRBV5-8; J: TRBJ2-5; D: TRBD1; size: once; DNA: TGTGCCAGCAGCTTGGGTGGACAGGCCAGACAAGAGACCCAGTACTTC; CDR3: CASSLGGQARQETQYF
V: TRBV5-4; J: TRBJ2-5; D: TRBD1; size: .; DNA: TGTGCCAGCAGCTTGGAGACAGGGTACGAAGAGACCCAGTACTTC; CDR3: CASSLETGYEETQYF
V: TRBV11-2; J: TRBJ1-1; D: .; size: .; DNA: TGTGCCAGCAGCTTGACCAGGGCAAACACTGAAGCTTTCTTT; CDR3: CASSLTRANTEAFF
V: TRBV10-3; J: TRBJ2-7; D: TRBD1; size: .; DNA: TGTGCCATCAGGAAATCAAGGGACAGGGGTTCCTACGAGCAGTACTTC; CDR3: CAIRKSRDRGSYEQYF
V: TRBV14; J: TRBJ1-1; D: .; size: .; DNA: TGTGCCAGCAGCCTCCCGACAGACATGAACACTGAAGCTTTCTTT; CDR3: CASSLPTDMNTEAFF
V: TRBV7-8; J: TRBJ1-5; D: .; size: .; DNA: TGTGCCAGCAGCTTAGCTCGAAACAATGCGGGCAATCAGCCCCAGCATTTT; CDR3: CASSLARNNAGNQPQHF
V: TRBV2; J: TRBJ2-5; D: .; size: .; DNA: TGTGCCAGCAGTGGGTTCCGAGGGGGGGGCGGGACCCAGTACTTC; CDR3: CASSGFRGGGGTQYF